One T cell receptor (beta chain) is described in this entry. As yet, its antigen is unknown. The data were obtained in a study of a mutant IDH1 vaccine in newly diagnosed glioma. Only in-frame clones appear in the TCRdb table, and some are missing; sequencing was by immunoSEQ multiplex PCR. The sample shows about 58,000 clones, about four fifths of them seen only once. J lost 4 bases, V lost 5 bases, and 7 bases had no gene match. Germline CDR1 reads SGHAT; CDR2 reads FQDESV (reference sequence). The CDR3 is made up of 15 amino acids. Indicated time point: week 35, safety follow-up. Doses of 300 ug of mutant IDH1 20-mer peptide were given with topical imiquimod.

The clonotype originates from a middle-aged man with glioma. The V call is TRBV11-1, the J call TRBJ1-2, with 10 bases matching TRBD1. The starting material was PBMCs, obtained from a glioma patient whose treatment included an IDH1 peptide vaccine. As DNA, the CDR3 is TGTGCCAGCAGCCCCGCGGGACAGGGGTTCTATGGCTACACCTTC. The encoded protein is CASSPAGQGFYGYTF.